This T cell receptor beta chain emerged from a study of response to subunit inactivated influenza vaccine. Overall study findings and caveats: T cells newly recruited by each seasonal influenza vaccination are few, the authors suggested.

The germline CDR1 and CDR2 sequences are LGHNA and YNFKEQ. J was trimmed by 2 bases and V by 4 bases; bases with no gene match: 9. The CDR3 extends over 17 amino acids. A remark on this clonotype: The antigen remains undetermined.

Via MiXCR, TCRdb re-called the RT-PCR reads, giving one row per CDR3 protein. The repertoire holds 500,000 to 600,000 distinct CDR3 sequences, with roughly 15% as singletons. The chain employs TRBV4-2 and TRBJ1-3; TRBD1 matches 9 bases. This receptor was obtained from a man aged 50 to 59 who received an inactivated influenza vaccine. The source material was PBMCs from blood, sampled 11 to 12 days after vaccination. Here the CDR3 reads CASSRTYRGQTGNTIYF. CDR3 coding DNA: TGTGCCAGCAGCCGAACTTACAGGGGGCAGACTGGAAACACCATATATTTT.